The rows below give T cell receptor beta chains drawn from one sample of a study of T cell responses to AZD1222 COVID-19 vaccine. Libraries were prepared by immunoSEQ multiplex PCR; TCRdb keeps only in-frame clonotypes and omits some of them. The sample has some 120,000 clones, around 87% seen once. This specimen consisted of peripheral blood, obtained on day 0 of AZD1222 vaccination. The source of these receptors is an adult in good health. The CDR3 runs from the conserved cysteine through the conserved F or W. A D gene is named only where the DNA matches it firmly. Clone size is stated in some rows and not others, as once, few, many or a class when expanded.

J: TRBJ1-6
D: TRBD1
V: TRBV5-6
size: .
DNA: TGTGCCAGCAGTTCGACAGGGGTACGTTCACCCCTCCACTTT
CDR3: CASSSTGVRSPLHF

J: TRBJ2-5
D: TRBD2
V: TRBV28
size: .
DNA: TGTGCCAGTCGCAAGGGTAGGCGGTGGGGGAGCGGGGCCAAAGAGACCCAGTACTTC
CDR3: CASRKGRRWGSGAKETQYF

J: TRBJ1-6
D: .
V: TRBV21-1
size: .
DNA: TGTGCCAGCAGCAACAGAAGCGGACATTATAATTCACCCCTCCACTTT
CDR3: CASSNRSGHYNSPLHF

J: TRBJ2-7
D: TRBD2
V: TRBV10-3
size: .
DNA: TGTGCCATCAGTGACCACGGGGGGGGCTACGAGCAGTACTTC
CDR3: CAISDHGGGYEQYF

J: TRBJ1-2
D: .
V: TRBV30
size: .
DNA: TGTGCCTGGAGTGAAGCACAGCCCTATGGCTACACCTTC
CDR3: CAWSEAQPYGYTF

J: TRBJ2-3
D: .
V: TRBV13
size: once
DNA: TGTGCCAGCTCGGCCCTCACAGATACGCAGTATTTT
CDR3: CASSALTDTQYF

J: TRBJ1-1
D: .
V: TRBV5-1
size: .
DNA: TGCGCCAGCAGCTTGGTCAGCGAAACTGAAGCTTTCTTT
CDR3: CASSLVSETEAFF

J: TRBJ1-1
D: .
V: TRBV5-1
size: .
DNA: TGCGCCAGCAGCTTGGAGGTGGGCTTCACTGAAGCTTTCTTT
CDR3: CASSLEVGFTEAFF

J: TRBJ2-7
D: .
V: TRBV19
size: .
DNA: TGTGCCAGTAGTACAGTAATGTCGCCCGAGCAGTACTTC
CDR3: CASSTVMSPEQYF

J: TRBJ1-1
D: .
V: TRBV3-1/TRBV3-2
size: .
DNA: TGTGCCAGCAGCCAAGGGGGGGGCCTTACAATCATGAACACTGAAGCTTTCTTT
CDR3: CASSQGGGLTIMNTEAFF

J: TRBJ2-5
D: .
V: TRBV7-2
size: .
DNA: TGTGCCAGCAGCTTTGGCACCCGGACGGAGACCCAGTACTTC
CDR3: CASSFGTRTETQYF

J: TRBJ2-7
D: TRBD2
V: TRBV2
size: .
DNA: TGTGCCAGCGGGGGGGGCTACGAGCAGTACTTC
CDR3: CASGGGYEQYF

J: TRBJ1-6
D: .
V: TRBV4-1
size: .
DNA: TGCGCCAGCAGCCAAGGAGGACCGAACTTTAATTCACCCCTCCACTTT
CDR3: CASSQGGPNFNSPLHF

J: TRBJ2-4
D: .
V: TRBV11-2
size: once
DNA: TGTGCCAGCAGCTCAACAGGAGACCTGCTAGCCAAAAACATTCAGTACTTC
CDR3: CASSSTGDLLAKNIQYF

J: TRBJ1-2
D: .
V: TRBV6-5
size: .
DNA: TGTGCCAGCGCCTCGGTGGGCGGCTACACCTTC
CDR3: CASASVGGYTF

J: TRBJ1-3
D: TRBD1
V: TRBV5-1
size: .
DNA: TGCGCCAGCAGCCGTGGGGATACAGGGGGCGTCCGAAACACCATATATTTT
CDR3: CASSRGDTGGVRNTIYF

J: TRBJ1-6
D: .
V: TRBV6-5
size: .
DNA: TGTGCCAGCAAAAGGACGGACTATAATTCACCCCTCCACTTT
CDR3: CASKRTDYNSPLHF

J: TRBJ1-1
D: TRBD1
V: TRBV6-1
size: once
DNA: TGTGCCAGCAGTGACCCGGGACAGATGAACACTGAAGCTTTCTTT
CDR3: CASSDPGQMNTEAFF

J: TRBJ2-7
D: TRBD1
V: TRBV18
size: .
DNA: TGTGCCAGCTCACCAGTTTTTGGGCAGGACAGGCCCTACGAGCAGTACTTC
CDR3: CASSPVFGQDRPYEQYF

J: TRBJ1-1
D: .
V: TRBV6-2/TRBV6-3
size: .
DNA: TGTGCCAGCAGTGATACTCCCTCCGGCAGGGCGAACACTGAAGCTTTCTTT
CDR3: CASSDTPSGRANTEAFF

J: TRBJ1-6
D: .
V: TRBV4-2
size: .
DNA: TGTGCCAGCAGCCAAGTCGACAGGCTAACAAATTCACCCCTCCACTTT
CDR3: CASSQVDRLTNSPLHF

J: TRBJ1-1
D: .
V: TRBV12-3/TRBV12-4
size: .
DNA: TGTGCCAGCAGTCTCGGACTGGCCGAAGCTTTCTTT
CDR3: CASSLGLAEAFF

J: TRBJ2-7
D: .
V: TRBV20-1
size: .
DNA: TGCAGTGCTGCACAGGGTACCGAGCAGTACTTC
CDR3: CSAAQGTEQYF

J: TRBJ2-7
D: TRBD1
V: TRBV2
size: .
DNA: TGTGCCAGCAGGGTGCCGGGACAGGGAAAGGGCTCCTACGAGCAGTACTTC
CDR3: CASRVPGQGKGSYEQYF

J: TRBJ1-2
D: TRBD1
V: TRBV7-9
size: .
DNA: TGTGCCAGCAGCTTAGCCGACGACAGGGAGAGGTATGGCTACACCTTC
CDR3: CASSLADDRERYGYTF

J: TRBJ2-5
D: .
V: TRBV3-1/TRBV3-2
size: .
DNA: TGTGCCAGCAGCCACCGACAGCCCCAAGAGACCCAGTACTTC
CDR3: CASSHRQPQETQYF

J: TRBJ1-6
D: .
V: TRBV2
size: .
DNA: TGTGCCAGCAGTGAAGCGCGAGCTTCACCCCTCCACTTT
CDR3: CASSEARASPLHF

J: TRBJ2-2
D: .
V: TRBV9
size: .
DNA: TGTGCCAGCAGCGTAGGACATGACACCGGGGAGCTGTTTTTT
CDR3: CASSVGHDTGELFF

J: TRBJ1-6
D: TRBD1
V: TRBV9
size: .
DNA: TGTGCCAGCAGCGTACGCGGGGACAGTCTCCTCGAAGATTCACCCCTCCACTTT
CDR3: CASSVRGDSLLEDSPLHF

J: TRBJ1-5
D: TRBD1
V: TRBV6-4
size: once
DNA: TGTGCCAGCAGTGAATTTTCAGGGGGTAATCAGCCCCAGCATTTT
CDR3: CASSEFSGGNQPQHF

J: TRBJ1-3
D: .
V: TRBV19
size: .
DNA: TGTGCCAGTAGTATAGTGTCGGGTCCCATATATTTT
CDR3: CASSIVSGPIYF

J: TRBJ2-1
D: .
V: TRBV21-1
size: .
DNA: TGTGCCAGCAGCCAGGGGGAGACAATTGAGCAGTTCTTC
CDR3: CASSQGETIEQFF

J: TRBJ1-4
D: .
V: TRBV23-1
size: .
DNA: TGCGCCAGCAGTCAATCCGCAAAACCAACTAATGAAAAACTGTTTTTT
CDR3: CASSQSAKPTNEKLFF

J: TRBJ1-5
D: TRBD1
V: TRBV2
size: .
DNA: TGTGCCAGCAGGAAAACAGGGGGCGGCAATCAGCCCCAGCATTTT
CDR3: CASRKTGGGNQPQHF

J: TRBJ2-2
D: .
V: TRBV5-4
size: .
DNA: TGTGCCAGCAGCGTAGATATGGGGGCGAACACCGGGGAGCTGTTTTTT
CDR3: CASSVDMGANTGELFF

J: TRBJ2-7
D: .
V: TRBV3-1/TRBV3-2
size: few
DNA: TGTGCCAGCAGCCAAGCGGCCAGGTCGCCCGAGCAGTACTTC
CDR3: CASSQAARSPEQYF

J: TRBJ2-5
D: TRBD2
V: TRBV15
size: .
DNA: TGTGCCACCAGCAGAGATCTGTGGGGGAGGGAAGAGACCCAGTACTTC
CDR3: CATSRDLWGREETQYF

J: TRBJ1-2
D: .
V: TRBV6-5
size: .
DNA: TGTGCCAGCAGTTCCTCCCTCTATGGCTACACCTTC
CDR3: CASSSSLYGYTF

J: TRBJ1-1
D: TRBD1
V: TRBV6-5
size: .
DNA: TGTGCCAGCAGTACCAAAAGACAGGGTGAGACTGAAGCTTTCTTT
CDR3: CASSTKRQGETEAFF

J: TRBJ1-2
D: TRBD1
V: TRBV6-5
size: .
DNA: TGTGCCAGCAGCAAGGGGGCCGACCCGATCTACACCTTC
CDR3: CASSKGADPIYTF

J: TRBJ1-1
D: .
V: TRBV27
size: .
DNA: TGTGCCAGCAGTTTATCGGCAGGGAACACTGAAGCTTTCTTT
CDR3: CASSLSAGNTEAFF

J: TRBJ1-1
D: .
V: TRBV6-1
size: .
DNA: TGTGCCAGCAGTGAACGGGGTCGGTTCGAAGCTTTCTTT
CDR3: CASSERGRFEAFF

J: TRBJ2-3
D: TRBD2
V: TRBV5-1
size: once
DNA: TGCGCCAGCAGCTCCGCGGGGGTCCGCACAGATACGCAGTATTTT
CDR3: CASSSAGVRTDTQYF

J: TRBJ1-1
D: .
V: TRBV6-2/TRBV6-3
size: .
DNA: TGTGCCAGCAGTTACGCTGGACCCCACACTGAAGCTTTCTTT
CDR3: CASSYAGPHTEAFF

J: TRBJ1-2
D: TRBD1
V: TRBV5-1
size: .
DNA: TGCGCCAGCAGCCCGTGGGACAGGGGGTTTGCTTTTGATGGCTACACCTTC
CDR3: CASSPWDRGFAFDGYTF

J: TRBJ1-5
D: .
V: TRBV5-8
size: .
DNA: TGTGCCAGCAGCTTACAGGGAAGGGGTCAGCCCCAGCATTTT
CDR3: CASSLQGRGQPQHF

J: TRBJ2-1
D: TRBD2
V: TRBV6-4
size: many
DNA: TGTGCCAGCAGTGACTCGATGGGCGGGGGGGCCGATGAGCAGTTCTTC
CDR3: CASSDSMGGGADEQFF

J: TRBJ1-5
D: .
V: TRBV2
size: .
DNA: TGTGCCAGCAGTGAAGCGGCCCCCTGGGACAATCAGCCCCAGCATTTT
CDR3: CASSEAAPWDNQPQHF

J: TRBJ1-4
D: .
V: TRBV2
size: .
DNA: TGTGCCTGCTACGAAGGAACTAATGAAAAACTGTTTTTT
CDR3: CACYEGTNEKLFF

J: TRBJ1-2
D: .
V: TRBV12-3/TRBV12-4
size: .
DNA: TGTGCCAGCAGCCTTCTTAACTATGGCTACACCTTC
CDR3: CASSLLNYGYTF

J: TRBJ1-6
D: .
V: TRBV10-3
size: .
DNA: TGTGCCATCAGGGACGACACGGCTAATTCACCCCTCCACTTT
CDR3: CAIRDDTANSPLHF

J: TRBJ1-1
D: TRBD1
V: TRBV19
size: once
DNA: TGTGCCAGTAGCACCCTTGTCCCGGGACAGGGCATGAACACTGAAGCTTTCTTT
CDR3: CASSTLVPGQGMNTEAFF

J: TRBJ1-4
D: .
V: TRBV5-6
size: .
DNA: TGTGCCAGCAGCTTGGAGATAGGGGGAAGCGAAAAACTGTTTTTT
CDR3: CASSLEIGGSEKLFF

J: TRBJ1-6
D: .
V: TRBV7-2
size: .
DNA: TGTGCCAGCAGCTTAGGGGTGTTTGGGAGCTCCTATAATTCACCCCTCCACTTT
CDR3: CASSLGVFGSSYNSPLHF

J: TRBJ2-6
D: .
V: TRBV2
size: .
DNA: TGTGCCAGCAGTTTACAGGGACCTGGGGCCAACGTCCTGACTTTC
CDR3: CASSLQGPGANVLTF